Presented here are 9 T cell receptor beta chains from one specimen sequenced in a study of CD8 T cells in ankylosing spondylitis. MiXCR, applied by TCRdb to the 5' RACE reads, yields one record per CDR3 protein. Of about 450,000 distinct CDR3 sequences listed, 25% to 30% are singletons. Study-wide points: Blood of patients with ankylosing spondylitis appeared to be characterized by a TCR beta motif of several highly homologous variants.

No antigen has been identified for these receptors. Specimen: blood, either unsorted or a sorted T cell fraction (not recorded which). The receptors derive from a male donor with ankylosing spondylitis.

This chain joins TRBV3-1 and TRBJ1-2, with a weak D call TRBD1 (5 bases). The CDR3 is made up of 14 amino acids. V was shortened by 0 bases and J by 7 bases, with 12 bases between the two germline ends. CDR1 LGHDT and CDR2 YNNKEL come from the germline V gene (reference sequence). CDR3 amino acids: CASSQDSRVAGYTF. CDR3 DNA sequence: TGTGCCAGCAGCCAAGATAGCAGGGTTGCTGGCTACACCTTC.

This clonotype was seen only a few times. The rearrangement links TRBV12-3 or TRBV12-4 to TRBJ1-2, with D unresolved. V was clipped by 2 bases and J by 4 bases, with 11 bases between them. The CDR3 has 14 amino acids. CDR3: CASSLSARSYGYTF. CDR3 coding DNA: TGTGCCAGCAGTTTAAGTGCCAGGTCCTATGGCTACACCTTC.

In this sample, this clonotype turned up a few times. V gene TRBV15 combines with J gene TRBJ1-6; D possibly corresponds to TRBD1 (5 bases). The CDR3 is 17 amino acids. Germline CDR1 LNHNV, CDR2 YYDKDF (reference sequence). V was shortened by 0 bases and J by 0 bases, with 9 bases between the two germline ends. This chain's CDR3 is CATSREKGPSYNSPLHF. The CDR3 DNA reads TGTGCCACCAGCAGAGAGAAGGGACCCTCCTATAATTCACCCCTCCACTTT.

The rearrangement links TRBV7-2 to TRBJ2-3; the match to TRBD2 covers 9 bases. J was trimmed by 4 bases and V by 5 bases; bases with no gene match: 7. Germline loops: CDR1 SGHTA, CDR2 FQGNSA. CDR3 length: 15 residues. The DNA for the CDR3 is TGTGCCAGCAGCGAGGGCGGGAGGGCCTCAGATACGCAGTATTTT. Amino acid sequence: CASSEGGRASDTQYF. Full variable domain (rest looked up from reference TRBV7-2 and TRBJ2-3): GAGVSQSPSNKVTEKGKDVELRCDPISGHTALYWYRQSLGQGLEFLIYFQGNSAPDKSGLPSDRFSAERTGGSVSTLTIQRTQQEDSAVYLCASSEGGRASDTQYFGPGTRLTVL.

The chain couples TRBV20-1 to TRBJ2-1; 9 bases agree with TRBD2. Germline V lookup: CDR1 DFQATT, CDR2 SNEGSKA (reference sequence). The CDR3 runs 13 residues. V shed 8 bases and J 2 bases; nucleotides not matched to a gene: 4. CDR3 sequence reads: CSRLAGPYNEQFF. In DNA form, the CDR3 reads TGCAGTCGTCTAGCGGGACCCTACAATGAGCAGTTCTTC.

V gene TRBV29-1 combines with J gene TRBJ1-1; D perhaps matches TRBD1 (5 bases). CDR1 SQVTM and CDR2 ANQGSEA come from the germline V gene. Between the trimmed V and J ends, which lost 1 base and 5 bases, there was a span of 17 bases. CDR3 length equals 15 residues. The CDR3 protein is CSVEAQGLGSTEAFF. CDR3 in DNA: TGCAGCGTTGAAGCCCAGGGCTTGGGTAGTACTGAAGCTTTCTTT.

The gene calls are TRBV11-2 and TRBJ1-2; weak D call: TRBD1 (5 bases). The CDR3 covers 15 residues. The ends were cut back, 3 bases at V and 2 bases at J, with 13 bases in the middle. Germline V gene data show CDR1 as SGHAT and CDR2 as FQNNGV. This chain's CDR3 is CASSFRGESNYGYTF. The CDR3 coding sequence is TGTGCCAGCAGCTTCCGGGGGGAATCCAACTATGGCTACACCTTC.

J is TRBJ1-4 and V is TRBV3-1; D ambiguous. The ends were cut back, 4 bases at V and 0 bases at J, with 9 bases in the middle. This CDR3 spans 15 amino acids. Per germline, CDR1 LGHDT and CDR2 YNNKEL (reference sequence). This chain's CDR3 is CASSPVRATNEKLFF. In DNA form, the CDR3 reads TGTGCCAGCAGCCCCGTACGGGCAACTAATGAAAAACTGTTTTTT.

The rearrangement links TRBV12-3 or TRBV12-4 to TRBJ2-2, with D maybe TRBD1 (5 bases). The CDR3 spans 15 residues. V was pared by 4 bases and J by 6 bases, with 15 bases between. Here the CDR3 reads CASSSWQGRAGELFF. The CDR3 coding sequence is TGTGCCAGCAGTTCCTGGCAGGGTAGGGCCGGGGAGCTGTTTTTT.